This is a list of T cell receptor beta chains from one sample in a study of spatial heterogeneity in lung cancer. MiXCR was run by TCRdb on the 5' RACE reads, yielding one entry per CDR3 protein. The sample comprises 30,000 or so distinct CDR3 sequences, more than 8% of which are singletons, and 30% to 45% rests with the top ten. Sequencing used PBMCs, obtained at surgery. The receptors shown here come from a female donor with early-stage non-small cell lung cancer. Both conserved end residues are part of each CDR3. Each record gives: CDR3 DNA, CDR3 protein, D gene, V gene, CDR3 length, clone size, J gene. The D gene is left open where the match is weak. Rows may omit the clone size; those that give it use once, few, many or a size class.

cdr3_nt: TGCAGTGCCCGACTGGGGACAGGCCCATACAAGCAGTACTTC
cdr3_aa: CSARLGTGPYKQYF
d_call: TRBD1
v_call: TRBV20-1
cdr3_length: 14
clone_size: NA
j_call: TRBJ2-7

cdr3_nt: TGTGCCAGCACCCCAACGTTTAAAAACACTGAAGCTTTCTTT
cdr3_aa: CASTPTFKNTEAFF
d_call: NA
v_call: TRBV11-2
cdr3_length: 14
clone_size: few
j_call: TRBJ1-1

cdr3_nt: TGTGCCAGCAGCCAAGGGCAAGGAGGGCGAGGAAACACCATATATTTT
cdr3_aa: CASSQGQGGRGNTIYF
d_call: NA
v_call: TRBV3-1
cdr3_length: 16
clone_size: NA
j_call: TRBJ1-3

cdr3_nt: TGTGCCAGCAGCTTGTGGCCACCTTCCTACAATGAGCAGTTCTTC
cdr3_aa: CASSLWPPSYNEQFF
d_call: NA
v_call: TRBV7-9
cdr3_length: 15
clone_size: many
j_call: TRBJ2-1

cdr3_nt: TGTGCCAGCAGCTTGGGGACTAGGTCTGCAGATACGCAGTATTTT
cdr3_aa: CASSLGTRSADTQYF
d_call: TRBD2
v_call: TRBV7-9
cdr3_length: 15
clone_size: many
j_call: TRBJ2-3

cdr3_nt: TGTGCCAGCAACCCCGGGACAGGGGTAACAGATACGCAGTATTTT
cdr3_aa: CASNPGTGVTDTQYF
d_call: TRBD1
v_call: TRBV7-2
cdr3_length: 15
clone_size: many
j_call: TRBJ2-3

cdr3_nt: TGTGCCAGCAGTTTAGAACGGCGCTATGGCTACACCTTC
cdr3_aa: CASSLERRYGYTF
d_call: NA
v_call: TRBV12-3/TRBV12-4
cdr3_length: 13
clone_size: many
j_call: TRBJ1-2

cdr3_nt: TGCAGTGCTTCCTACGGAAGCATGAACACTGAAGCTTTCTTT
cdr3_aa: CSASYGSMNTEAFF
d_call: NA
v_call: TRBV20-1
cdr3_length: 14
clone_size: many
j_call: TRBJ1-1

cdr3_nt: TGTGCCAGCAGCTCTTCACTCCCCCGGGGGCAAGAGACCCAGTACTTC
cdr3_aa: CASSSSLPRGQETQYF
d_call: NA
v_call: TRBV7-6
cdr3_length: 16
clone_size: many
j_call: TRBJ2-5

cdr3_nt: TGCAGCGTTGAAACCCCCCTAGCGCACGAGCAGTACTTC
cdr3_aa: CSVETPLAHEQYF
d_call: NA
v_call: TRBV29-1
cdr3_length: 13
clone_size: medium-sized
j_call: TRBJ2-7

cdr3_nt: TGTGCCACCAGGGACTATTCTGACAATGAGCAGTTCTTC
cdr3_aa: CATRDYSDNEQFF
d_call: NA
v_call: TRBV24-1
cdr3_length: 13
clone_size: many
j_call: TRBJ2-1

cdr3_nt: TGTGCCAGCAGTGCTAGACCCAACACAGATACGCAGTATTTT
cdr3_aa: CASSARPNTDTQYF
d_call: NA
v_call: TRBV2
cdr3_length: 14
clone_size: NA
j_call: TRBJ2-3

cdr3_nt: TGCGCCAGCAGCCCCCAAACAGTCCCCCACGAGCAGTACTTC
cdr3_aa: CASSPQTVPHEQYF
d_call: NA
v_call: TRBV5-1
cdr3_length: 14
clone_size: many
j_call: TRBJ2-7

cdr3_nt: TGTGCCAGCTCCCCGGGACTAGCCCGCGAGACCCAGTACTTC
cdr3_aa: CASSPGLARETQYF
d_call: TRBD2
v_call: TRBV18
cdr3_length: 14
clone_size: NA
j_call: TRBJ2-5

cdr3_nt: TGTGCCAGCAGGGGGACCACTAACAATGAAAAACTGTTTTTT
cdr3_aa: CASRGTTNNEKLFF
d_call: NA
v_call: TRBV28
cdr3_length: 14
clone_size: few
j_call: TRBJ1-4

cdr3_nt: TGTGCCAGCAGCCCAAGGGCTAACTATGGCTACACCTTC
cdr3_aa: CASSPRANYGYTF
d_call: NA
v_call: TRBV7-2
cdr3_length: 13
clone_size: few
j_call: TRBJ1-2

cdr3_nt: TGTGCCAGCAGCTTATACCCCCAAACTCCCCTCCACTTT
cdr3_aa: CASSLYPQTPLHF
d_call: NA
v_call: TRBV7-3
cdr3_length: 13
clone_size: many
j_call: TRBJ1-6

cdr3_nt: TGTGCCACCAGCAGAGTTCGGCTTAAGAATACGCAGTATTTT
cdr3_aa: CATSRVRLKNTQYF
d_call: NA
v_call: TRBV15
cdr3_length: 14
clone_size: NA
j_call: TRBJ2-3

cdr3_nt: TGTGCCAGCGGGCGACTAGCGGGACGCACAGATACGCAGTATTTT
cdr3_aa: CASGRLAGRTDTQYF
d_call: TRBD2
v_call: TRBV11-2
cdr3_length: 15
clone_size: many
j_call: TRBJ2-3

cdr3_nt: TGCGGACGGCATGGGGGGCTAAGAAGCACCGGGGAGCTGTTTTTT
cdr3_aa: CGRHGGLRSTGELFF
d_call: NA
v_call: TRBV23-1
cdr3_length: 15
clone_size: NA
j_call: TRBJ2-2

cdr3_nt: TGTGCCAGCTCACCACCTGCATCTTCTTCACAGGGGGCTAGCCCAGATACGCAGTATTTT
cdr3_aa: CASSPPASSSQGASPDTQYF
d_call: TRBD1
v_call: TRBV18
cdr3_length: 20
clone_size: many
j_call: TRBJ2-3

cdr3_nt: TGTGCCAGCAGTACTACCCGGACCCCGGATACGCAGTATTTT
cdr3_aa: CASSTTRTPDTQYF
d_call: NA
v_call: TRBV6-6
cdr3_length: 14
clone_size: many
j_call: TRBJ2-3

cdr3_nt: TGTGCCATCTTGGACGCGGTGGGTGGCTACACCTTC
cdr3_aa: CAILDAVGGYTF
d_call: NA
v_call: TRBV19
cdr3_length: 12
clone_size: many
j_call: TRBJ1-2

cdr3_nt: TGTGCCAGCAGCCAAGACCCGAGGGGGTGGCGGCAATACAATGAGCAGTTCTTC
cdr3_aa: CASSQDPRGWRQYNEQFF
d_call: NA
v_call: TRBV14
cdr3_length: 18
clone_size: few
j_call: TRBJ2-1

cdr3_nt: TGTGCCAGCAACTTCGGGACTAACTACAATGAGCAGTTCTTC
cdr3_aa: CASNFGTNYNEQFF
d_call: TRBD2
v_call: TRBV19
cdr3_length: 14
clone_size: NA
j_call: TRBJ2-1

cdr3_nt: TGTGCCAGCAGTTACCTTGCGGGAGGGGACAATGAGCAGTTCTTC
cdr3_aa: CASSYLAGGDNEQFF
d_call: TRBD2
v_call: TRBV6-6
cdr3_length: 15
clone_size: NA
j_call: TRBJ2-1

cdr3_nt: TGCAGCCTGTGGGCTAGCGGGAGGAACGAGCAGTACTTC
cdr3_aa: CSLWASGRNEQYF
d_call: TRBD2
v_call: TRBV20-1
cdr3_length: 13
clone_size: few
j_call: TRBJ2-7

cdr3_nt: TGTGCCAGCAGCTTAGCGAGGACTGAGCAGTTCTTC
cdr3_aa: CASSLARTEQFF
d_call: NA
v_call: TRBV7-2
cdr3_length: 12
clone_size: many
j_call: TRBJ2-1

cdr3_nt: TGTGTCAGCAGCTCTCAGGGTTTCCGTAGGGATGGCTACACCTTC
cdr3_aa: CVSSSQGFRRDGYTF
d_call: NA
v_call: TRBV7-2
cdr3_length: 15
clone_size: once
j_call: TRBJ1-2

cdr3_nt: TGTGCCAGCAGCCCCGCCGGTCCGTTTCCCCTCCACTTT
cdr3_aa: CASSPAGPFPLHF
d_call: NA
v_call: TRBV7-2
cdr3_length: 13
clone_size: medium-sized
j_call: TRBJ1-6

cdr3_nt: TGTGCCAGCAGTCCCCGCCCCGGGACGCAAGAGACCCAGTACTTC
cdr3_aa: CASSPRPGTQETQYF
d_call: NA
v_call: TRBV28
cdr3_length: 15
clone_size: many
j_call: TRBJ2-5

cdr3_nt: TGTGCCAGCAGCGGGACCGGGACCACTGGAAACAATGAGCAGTTCTTC
cdr3_aa: CASSGTGTTGNNEQFF
d_call: NA
v_call: TRBV13
cdr3_length: 16
clone_size: many
j_call: TRBJ2-1

cdr3_nt: TGTGCCAGCAGGCGGGACGCAGGCTACACCTTC
cdr3_aa: CASRRDAGYTF
d_call: NA
v_call: TRBV28
cdr3_length: 11
clone_size: few
j_call: TRBJ1-2

cdr3_nt: TGCAGTGCTAGAGGACAGGGTTTCGACTATGGCTACACCTTC
cdr3_aa: CSARGQGFDYGYTF
d_call: TRBD1
v_call: TRBV20-1
cdr3_length: 14
clone_size: many
j_call: TRBJ1-2

cdr3_nt: TGTGCCAGCAGCAAACCCTCCCCGACAGGGGATGTTTACGAGCAGTACTTC
cdr3_aa: CASSKPSPTGDVYEQYF
d_call: NA
v_call: TRBV21-1
cdr3_length: 17
clone_size: NA
j_call: TRBJ2-7

cdr3_nt: TGTGCCAGCAAGATGAGATCTGAAAAACTGTTTTTT
cdr3_aa: CASKMRSEKLFF
d_call: NA
v_call: TRBV28
cdr3_length: 12
clone_size: NA
j_call: TRBJ1-4

cdr3_nt: TGCGCCAGCAGCTTGACTAGCGGGAGAAATGGGTTTGGCTACGAGCAGTACTTC
cdr3_aa: CASSLTSGRNGFGYEQYF
d_call: TRBD2
v_call: TRBV5-1
cdr3_length: 18
clone_size: many
j_call: TRBJ2-7

cdr3_nt: TGTGCCAGCAGTGCTCGTATCTACGAGCAGTACTTC
cdr3_aa: CASSARIYEQYF
d_call: NA
v_call: TRBV28
cdr3_length: 12
clone_size: many
j_call: TRBJ2-7

cdr3_nt: TGTGCCATCAGTCCTCACCCGAGCGGGAAAACGTACAATGAGCAGTTCTTC
cdr3_aa: CAISPHPSGKTYNEQFF
d_call: TRBD2
v_call: TRBV10-3
cdr3_length: 17
clone_size: few
j_call: TRBJ2-1

cdr3_nt: TGTGCCATCAGTGAGTCCTGGGGACAGCACTATGGCTACACCTTC
cdr3_aa: CAISESWGQHYGYTF
d_call: TRBD1
v_call: TRBV10-3
cdr3_length: 15
clone_size: many
j_call: TRBJ1-2

cdr3_nt: TGTGCCAGCAGCTTGGCCGGGAACCGATACAATGAGCAGTTCTTC
cdr3_aa: CASSLAGNRYNEQFF
d_call: NA
v_call: TRBV5-4
cdr3_length: 15
clone_size: many
j_call: TRBJ2-1

cdr3_nt: TGCGCCAGCAGCAGCCCGACTAGCGGGAGGTTTGTCGCCTACAATGAGCAGTTCTTC
cdr3_aa: CASSSPTSGRFVAYNEQFF
d_call: TRBD2
v_call: TRBV5-1
cdr3_length: 19
clone_size: many
j_call: TRBJ2-1

cdr3_nt: TGCAGTGCTAGAGTATCTAGGGAGCTGTTTTTT
cdr3_aa: CSARVSRELFF
d_call: NA
v_call: TRBV20-1
cdr3_length: 11
clone_size: many
j_call: TRBJ2-2